This T cell receptor beta chain stems from a study of T-cell memory formation after mild COVID-19. TCRdb re-called the 5' RACE reads with MiXCR, one entry per CDR3 protein. The table records 540,000 or so distinct CDR3 sequences, roughly 22% of them present only once. This CDR3 spans 14 amino acids. Trimming removed 0 bases at V and 5 bases at J, with 12 bases between. Germline V gene lookup returns CDR1 SGHRS and CDR2 YFSETQ. This clonotype was counted only a few times. The sequencing input was PBMCs or a T cell subset sorted from them (not recorded which). The V and J genes are TRBV5-1 and TRBJ2-7, with D maybe TRBD1 (6 bases). This sequence was found in an adult woman who had mild COVID-19 (a few samples of this study predate the infection). Cell type and time point are not known. The CDR3 coding sequence is TGCGCCAGCAGCTTGGGTCAGGGACACGACGAGCAGTACTTC. It codes for CASSLGQGHDEQYF.